The TCR beta chain described here comes from a study of cytomegalovirus exposure and HLA in healthy donors (dated by TCRdb to between 2016 and 2019). Study-wide context: According to an earlier analysis of 587 of the donors, about 179 million T cells yielded some 120 million unique TCR beta sequences and about 300 Gb of sequence data. Of the 300 to 400 genotyped donors, approximately 83% fell in the genetic ancestry cluster associated with self-reported Caucasian donors. All discovery cohort repertoires had been generated using a single sequencing platform. Donor age, sex, ethnicity and CMV serostatus were compiled alongside the repertoire data. In an earlier analysis of roughly 580 of the donors, high-throughput TCR beta sequencing was used to judge whether each TCR beta V gene segment behaved as functional or pseudogenic. A later analysis re-examined previously published TCR beta repertoires from 610 or so donors and added high-resolution HLA genotyping to investigate patterns of TCR occurrence. The study profiled the T cell repertoires of about 640 subjects by immunosequencing and related them to cytomegalovirus serostatus. Because of strong linkage in the cohort, roughly five DR-DQ haplotypes were treated as single units for association and clustering. Rather than using new phenotypic data, the later analysis identified candidate immune exposures from TCR beta sequences and from how often those sequences occurred across donors. A separate validation cohort of roughly 130 different subjects was used in addition to the roughly 700-subject first cohort. An early release that covered about 600 HLA-typed donors contained approximately 300 gigabases of sequencing data and 80 million or so unique TCR sequences. Typing coverage varied by locus: about 629-630 donors for A, B, C, DRB1 and DQB1; under 550 for DQA1; over 600 for DPA1; 450 to 480 for DPB1. The study combined high-throughput TCR immunosequencing, statistical association of individual TCRs with disease status, and machine learning to predict cytomegalovirus infection status. In a later genetic analysis, genome-wide SNP genotypes for 398 of the 666 donors were used, and that subset was treated as a discovery cohort. HLA typing included class I and class II loci at four-digit resolution. The study aimed to test whether cataloging public T cell receptors could reveal signatures of past pathogen exposure. Across under 500 genotyped donors of the cohort, an average of approximately 200,000 unique TCR beta nucleotide sequences per donor were sequenced, and about a sixth of those sequences were non-productive.

What the study reported, not specific to this receptor: An earlier analysis of approximately 590 of the donors showed that most TCR beta V segments appeared in productive rearrangements either about 90% or about 30% of the time, which broadly matched IMGT annotations. When HLA alleles, especially DR and DQ, strongly co-occurred, TCR associations were difficult to assign to individual alleles. Immune exposure information for the cohort was limited to CMV serostatus. In both the original and validation cohorts, the classifier was reported to diagnose cytomegalovirus status with high specificity and sensitivity. Presence/absence analyses assumed roughly uniform sequencing depth across donors, an assumption that may not hold. The cohort was sequenced for TCR beta chains only, and without alpha or paired-chain data the features that could be detected were limited. The study listed approximately 160 TCR beta chains as associated with cytomegalovirus. An association between a missense DCLRE1C variant and V-gene and J-gene trimming of TCR beta chains was found in a later genetic analysis and replicated in an independent cohort. A few of the identified cytomegalovirus-associated TCR beta chains were confirmed in vitro to be specific for cytomegalovirus antigens. A later analysis found that most CMV-associated TCR beta chains appeared HLA-restricted, with HLA associations seemingly driven largely by CMV exposure. Most TCR sequences were seen in very few donors, while some public TCRs were found in many individuals. A later analysis found that TCR association rates varied across HLA loci, with DRB1 alleles showing the most associated TCRs and HLA-C alleles the fewest. A later analysis reported that several top co-occurrence clusters appeared linked to parvovirus B19, influenza, CMV and Epstein-Barr virus. A further reported finding was that TCR beta sequences accurately predicted the HLA-A and HLA-B alleles for most subjects in the first cohort. It was suggested by the authors that the approach could potentially be generalized to other disease states and immunological phenotypes. Because counts were too low, approximately 18 rarely observed V segments, including chromosome 9 orphons, were excluded from the earlier analysis of some 540 of the donors. Linkage disequilibrium might explain the correlated functional status among segregating V segments, but an unknown experimental factor could not be ruled out. A cluster of highly shared sequence variants was judged likely to be a technical artifact of the sequencing pipeline. The 87-base-pair reads could not distinguish some IMGT-functional V segments, including TRBV6-2 and TRBV6-3, so those segments were excluded. Specific HLA alleles were associated with 16,951 TCR beta sequences at a false discovery rate of 0.05 in a later analysis. Compared with equally common non-associated chains, HLA-associated TCR beta chains in a later analysis were more clonally expanded and had lower generation probabilities. Because HLA typing was missing for some donors at each locus, association tests included only the typed subset. A later genetic analysis reported fewer N-insertions in productive TCRs among donors in an Asian-associated ancestry cluster than the roughly 700-donor mean.

For this clone: Its specific antigen is unknown. No much larger clone is present one base from it, and per-base qualities are unavailable.

The cohort was made up of 650 to 700 healthy bone marrow donors. All cohort members were sampled while nominally healthy, although unrecorded immune exposures were likely present. The donor tested CMV seropositive, placing the donor among the roughly 300 seropositive members of the cohort. A peripheral blood sample was collected from each donor, and TCR beta sequencing was performed on peripheral blood mononuclear cells. The Qiagen DNeasy Blood Extraction Kit was used to extract genomic DNA from the blood cell samples. The CDR3 runs 16 amino acids, cysteine and phenylalanine included. Just the 48-base CDR3 DNA is kept, in frame starting at base 1. V loses 3 bases, J loses 1 base, and the germline ends lie 14 bases apart. CDR1 SGHRS and CDR2 YFSETQ were looked up in the germline V gene. The receptor library was made with the immunoSEQ multiplex PCR assay. For the multiplex PCR, a mixture combining 60 forward primers for TCR Vbeta segments and 13 reverse primers for TCR Jbeta segments was used. Amplification of the CDR3 region of rearranged TCR beta genes was performed with a multiplex PCR assay on genomic DNA. Amplified TCR beta libraries were sequenced as 87-base-pair reads on the Illumina HiSeq System. In the original analysis: A later analysis tallied about 77 million unique TCR beta chains across the 666 repertoires, and approximately 11 million of those chains were shared by two or more donors. A nearest-neighbor algorithm error-corrected the raw reads and collapsed the reads into unique sequences, merging closely related sequences to remove PCR and sequencing errors. Alignment of CDR3 sequences to IMGT reference sequences was used to assign V, D and J gene segments. For a sequence to be retained, a match of at least six nucleotides was required to both a V gene segment and a J gene segment. A rearrangement was called productive if the CDR3 had no stop codons and remained in frame with V and J, and every other rearrangement was called non-productive. CDR3 was defined by IMGT convention, running from the second conserved V-encoded cysteine to the conserved J-encoded phenylalanine. In an earlier analysis of around 600 of the donors, sequences lacking an unambiguous match to a single V gene segment were excluded. An earlier analysis of over 450 of the donors classified V segments as functional when productive rearrangements were above 56.7% and as segregating when the standard deviation between donors was above 5%. To diagnose cytomegalovirus status from the catalog of TCR beta chain sequences, a statistical classification framework was built. In a later analysis, TCR nucleotide sequences were compared against IMGT/GENE-DB human TR gene sequences so that V and J genes could be assigned. The TCRdist pipeline was used in a later analysis to assign CDR3 sequences and most-parsimonious VDJ recombination scenarios. In a later analysis, each TCR beta chain was defined by its CDR3 amino acid sequence together with its V-gene family, and reads lacking a unique V-gene family were excluded. As a way to deal with suspected cross-contamination and a sequencing artifact, a later analysis dropped approximately 590 nucleotide sequences that were highly shared and had low generation probability. In a later analysis, a clonal expansion index for each public chain was calculated from normalized within-repertoire ranks of inferred template counts. In a later analysis, generation probabilities were computed with a VDJ recombination model fitted to out-of-frame rearrangements, and the resulting probabilities were checked against IGoR. A later analysis scored TCR-TCR, TCR-HLA and TCR-CMV co-occurrence with hypergeometric tests, applying a repertoire-size bias correction to TCR pairs. To estimate false discovery rates, a later analysis permuted the HLA or CMV assignments 20 times. In a later analysis, co-occurring TCRs were grouped using DBSCAN, and TCRdist sequence similarity was added for clustering within HLA-allele-positive subsets. For co-occurrence clustering, repertoires with fewer than 30,000 or more than 120,000 public chains were excluded, along with a handful of repertoires with anomalous nucleotide sharing. What TCRdb holds here is the immuneACCESS table cut down to in-frame rearrangements. Part of the clones is not present; checked against another copy, under half of the missing clones reflect an unresolved V gene, and the others are unexplained. V, J and clone size derive from that table, while D and trimming were established from the DNA sequence. This sample holds around 230,000 clones; 82% were observed only once. The top ten hold about 6.1% of the sample.

This sequence originates from a man aged 40-55 years in good health and CMV-seropositive. Sequencing was done on a sample of PBMCs. Recombination joined TRBV5-1 with TRBJ2-4; the D region possibly corresponds to TRBD1 (6 bases align). For the CDR3, the sequence is CASSSDSTGAKNIQYF. The DNA reads TGCGCCAGCAGCTCTGACTCAACAGGGGCCAAAAACATTCAGTACTTC. Here the CDR3 is joined to the reference TRBV5-1 and TRBJ2-4 genes, and the full variable domain is: KAGVTQTPRYLIKTRGQQVTLSCSPISGHRSVSWYQQTPGQGLQFLFEYFSETQRNKGNFPGRFSGRQFSNSRSEMNVSTLELGDSALYLCASSSDSTGAKNIQYFGAGTRLSVL.